The 5 T cell receptor beta chains listed next were all sequenced from one sample in a study of blood T cell repertoires in COVID-19. Assay: immunoSEQ multiplex PCR; the TCRdb copy retains only in-frame clones and omits some. The sample contains roughly 72,000 clones, 82% of which appear only once. The sample consisted of peripheral blood. These receptors were taken from a woman aged 80 or older with acute or convalescent COVID-19.

The rearrangement joins TRBV10-1 to TRBJ2-3, with 8 bases identical to TRBD1. This CDR3 spans 14 amino acids. V shed 6 bases, J shed 5 bases, and the junction held 7 bases outside the gene matches. Germline V gene data show CDR1 as WNHNN and CDR2 as SYGVQD (reference sequence). CDR3 protein: CASSDSTGEDTQYF. The CDR3 nucleotides read TGCGCCAGCAGCGACTCGACAGGGGAAGATACGCAGTATTTT.

Written as DNA, the CDR3 is TGTGCCAGCAGCTTGCTTGGGGTTCAGGGTGGGCAGTTCTTC. This gives the protein CASSLLGVQGGQFF. The gene calls are TRBV5-6 and TRBJ2-1; tentatively, D is TRBD1 (5 bases). CDR1 and CDR2 from the germline V gene are SGHDT and YYEEEE. The V gene lost 1 base and the J gene lost 12 bases, with 17 bases spanning the gap. The CDR3 runs to 14 residues.

This chain uses TRBV3-1 (or the pseudogene TRBV3-2) with TRBJ2-1, with 13 bases fitting TRBD2. Trimming removed 6 bases from V and 8 bases from J; junction bases left unmatched: 13. CDR3 length: 17 residues. Looked up from germline, CDR1 is LGHDT and CDR2 is YNNKEL (reference sequence). CDR3 DNA sequence: TGTGCCAGCAGTAGGACTAGCGGGAGCATGTGGAGCCATGAGCAGTTCTTC. This sequence encodes CASSRTSGSMWSHEQFF.

This chain joins TRBV9 and TRBJ1-5, with D perhaps matching TRBD1 (5 bases). V lost 4 bases to trimming and J lost 5 bases, with 13 bases between them. The length of the CDR3 is 14 residues. In germline, CDR1 is SGDLS, CDR2 YYNGEE. CDR3 sequence: CASSITGYHQPQHF. Written as DNA, the CDR3 is TGTGCCAGCAGCATAACAGGTTACCATCAGCCCCAGCATTTT.

The chain uses TRBV3-1 (or the pseudogene TRBV3-2) and TRBJ2-1; possible D gene TRBD2, 6 bases. V was shortened by 2 bases and J by 13 bases, with 12 bases between the two germline ends. The germline CDR1 and CDR2 sequences are LGHDT and YNNKEL (reference sequence). This CDR3 has 12 amino acids. The CDR3 spells CASSQRGIEQFF. CDR3 in DNA: TGTGCCAGCAGCCAACGCGGGATAGAACAGTTCTTC.